The 25 T cell receptor beta chains presented below share a single source sample, sequenced in a study of blood T cells in healthy people across ages. A J-beta primer mix and a sample-barcoded 5' primer were used in a second PCR of roughly 6 to 11 cycles. TCRdb ran MiXCR on the 5' RACE reads and lists one entry per CDR3 protein. Among about 1.8 million distinct CDR3 sequences listed, roughly 52% were seen once. Sequenced sample: blood. The receptors stem from a woman in her forties in good health.

This sequence joins TRBV12-3 or TRBV12-4 and TRBJ2-7; either TRBD1 or TRBD2 may fit D (7 bases each). The V and J ends lost 5 bases and 5 bases respectively, with 22 bases between them. This CDR3 has 16 residues. The CDR3 nucleotides are TGTGCCAGCAGTGTAACAGGGGAAGGACTAGAGGACGAGCAGTACTTC. Its protein product is CASSVTGEGLEDEQYF.

The chain joins TRBV28 to TRBJ1-2, with a weak D call TRBD1 (6 bases). CDR1 and CDR2 from the germline V gene are MDHEN and SYDVKM. V lost 9 bases and J 4 bases, leaving 24 bases between the germline ends. The CDR3 sequence is 16 residues long. The CDR3 protein is CARRQQGLPPTYGYTF. The CDR3 DNA follows: TGTGCCAGGCGTCAACAGGGTTTGCCACCAACCTATGGCTACACCTTC.

For this clonotype: One end of the junction fails to match germline, which may point to a read error. The rearrangement links TRBV29-1 to TRBJ2-1; either TRBD1 or TRBD2 may fit D (5 bases each). Per the germline V gene, CDR1 is SQVTM and CDR2 is ANQGSEA. The CDR3 totals 14 residues. The DNA of the CDR3 is TGCAGCGCAAAGGGACGGAGCTCCTACAATGAGCGGTTCTTC. Its translation: CSAKGRSSYNERFF.

This clonotype was seen only once. This chain links TRBV12-3 or TRBV12-4 with TRBJ2-6; 9 nucleotides match TRBD1. The CDR3 contains 20 residues. The V segment lost 5 bases and the J segment 2 bases; nucleotides outside the gene matches: 16. CDR3 coding DNA: TGTGCCAGCAGTGTCCGTCGGGGACAGGGAGTCATGCCTGGGGCCAACGTCCTGACTTTC. Protein sequence: CASSVRRGQGVMPGANVLTF.

The chain has TRBV29-1 and TRBJ1-1; D ambiguous. V was cut by 6 bases and J by 6 bases, with 17 bases left in between. CDR3 size: 13 residues. Germline CDR1 SQVTM, CDR2 ANQGSEA. The CDR3 coding sequence is TGCAGCGTCGAGGGTGGTCCAATTGCTGAAGCTTTCTTT. Translating it yields CSVEGGPIAEAFF.

The gene calls are TRBV6-6 and TRBJ1-1, with D possibly matching TRBD1 (5 bases). CDR3 length equals 15 residues. V was shortened by 7 bases and J by 1 base, with 16 bases between the two germline ends. Germline-derived CDR1 and CDR2 are MNHNY and SVGAGI (reference sequence). CDR3 sequence: CASTPREGRNTEAFF. The CDR3 bases are TGTGCCAGCACCCCCAGGGAGGGTCGGAACACTGAAGCTTTCTTT.

In this sample, this clonotype turned up a few times. V usage is TRBV7-2 and J usage is TRBJ1-1, with TRBD1 matching over 8 bases. This CDR3 spans 12 amino acids. The germline gives CDR1 SGHTA, CDR2 FQGNSA. V shed 5 bases and J 11 bases; nucleotides not matched to a gene: 7. CDR3 protein: CASSLGTGYAFF. CDR3 coding DNA: TGTGCCAGCAGCCTAGGGACAGGCTACGCTTTCTTT.

The V call is TRBV20-1, the J call TRBJ2-1; 7 bases line up with TRBD2. This CDR3 comprises 14 residues. From germline, CDR1 is DFQATT and CDR2 SNEGSKA (reference sequence). The ends lost 6 bases at V and 1 base at J; junction bases unmatched: 6. In DNA form, the CDR3 reads TGCAGTGCCCCCGGCGGGGGTTCCTACAATGAGCAGTTCTTC. It is translated as CSAPGGGSYNEQFF.

This clonotype was seen a single time. The chain couples TRBV6-5 to TRBJ2-3, with D perhaps assigned TRBD1 or TRBD2 (5 bases each). The CDR3 consists of 13 residues. The germline V gene has CDR1 MNHEY and CDR2 SVGAGI. Trimming cost V 5 bases and J 11 bases, with 17 bases left between them. The CDR3 sequence is CASSRDPERGQYF. DNA for the CDR3: TGTGCCAGCAGTCGCGATCCCGAGAGGGGGCAGTATTTT.

The chain joins TRBV24-1 to TRBJ2-3, with 9 positions matching TRBD2. In germline, CDR1 is KGHDR, CDR2 SFDVKD. The V and J ends lost 4 bases and 3 bases, in that order; junction bases with no gene match: 1. The CDR3 extends over 14 amino acids. This CDR3 is CATSEAGGTDTQYF. CDR3 nucleotide sequence: TGTGCCACCAGTGAAGCGGGGGGAACAGATACGCAGTATTTT.

This clonotype was observed a few times. The gene calls are TRBV20-1 and TRBJ2-1, with D unresolved. V was cut by 0 bases and J by 2 bases, with 14 bases left in between. The CDR3 loop spans 16 amino acids. Germline assignment: CDR1 DFQATT and CDR2 SNEGSKA (reference sequence). The DNA of the CDR3 is TGCAGTGCTAGAGACCTCGGGCTCAATACCTACAATGAGCAGTTCTTC. The encoded protein is CSARDLGLNTYNEQFF.

This rearrangement joins TRBV2 to TRBJ1-2, with D hard to call. The V end lost 0 bases, the J end lost 7 bases, and 12 bases lay between the germline ends. Germline V lookup: CDR1 SNHLY, CDR2 FYNNEI. The CDR3 runs to 14 residues. As DNA, the CDR3 is TGTGCCAGCAGTGAAGCTTTTTATATCGGTGGCTACACCTTC. Residues: CASSEAFYIGGYTF.

Points on this clonotype: A read error may account for a junction end that differs from germline. The V gene is TRBV4-2, the J gene TRBJ1-3, with 8 bases fitting TRBD1. CDR3 length: 17 amino acids. Germline CDR1 is LGHNA and CDR2 is YNFKEQ. CDR3 region: CASSQLGQGISGSTIYF. Here the CDR3 DNA reads TGTGCCAGCAGCCAACTTGGACAGGGTATATCTGGAAGCACCATATATTTT.

This clonotype was picked up many times. This rearrangement joins TRBV11-1 to TRBJ2-1, with 13 bases matching TRBD2. The germline gives CDR1 SGHAT, CDR2 FQDESV (reference sequence). The CDR3 is 21 residues long. The V gene end was trimmed by 4 bases and the J gene end by 0 bases; junction bases not matched to a gene: 15. The CDR3: CASSSPVRGLAGPSSYNEQFF. DNA for the CDR3: TGTGCCAGCAGCTCCCCTGTCCGGGGACTAGCGGGACCTAGCTCCTACAATGAGCAGTTCTTC.

The J gene is TRBJ1-2, the V gene TRBV6-5; 7 bases match TRBD1. Germline loops: CDR1 MNHEY, CDR2 SVGAGI. After removal of 0 bases from V and 8 bases from J, the junction contained 15 bases not matched to a gene. This CDR3 is 17 amino acids long. The CDR3 nucleotides are TGTGCCAGCAGTTACTCGGCCCAGGGGGGAAAGTTGAAAGGCTACACCTTC. This translates into CASSYSAQGGKLKGYTF.

V is TRBV10-3 and J is TRBJ2-1; D is ambiguous. The V and J ends lost 2 bases and 0 bases respectively, with 8 bases between them. From germline, CDR1 is ENHRY and CDR2 SYGVKD. The CDR3 length is 15 residues. The chain's CDR3 is CAISETGSSYNEQFF. The DNA for the CDR3 is TGTGCCATCAGTGAGACCGGCAGCTCCTACAATGAGCAGTTCTTC.

The gene calls are TRBV7-3 and TRBJ1-2; D is ambiguous. Looked up from germline, CDR1 is SGHTA and CDR2 is FQGTGA. Trimming stripped 1 base from V and 6 bases from J, with 15 bases between. The CDR3 has 15 amino acids. The CDR3 loop reads CASSLIAGVSHGYTF. CDR3 bases: TGTGCCAGCAGCTTAATAGCAGGAGTCAGCCATGGCTACACCTTC. The full variable domain, in which reference TRBV7-3 and TRBJ1-2 provide the parts outside the CDR3, is GAGVSQTPSNKVTEKGKYVELRCDPISGHTALYWYRQSLGQGPEFLIYFQGTGAADDSGLPNDRFFAVRPEGSVSTLKIQRTERGDSAVYLCASSLIAGVSHGYTFGSGTRLTVV.

This clonotype was picked up a small number of times. The rearrangement links TRBV5-1 to TRBJ2-1; no firm D call. Trimming pared 4 bases from V and 8 bases from J, leaving 13 bases between. Germline values: CDR1 SGHRS, CDR2 YFSETQ. This CDR3 has 13 residues. CDR3: CASSPVFGHEQFF. DNA for the CDR3: TGCGCCAGCAGCCCCGTCTTTGGGCATGAGCAGTTCTTC.

This clonotype was counted once. The chain joins TRBV4-3 to TRBJ1-2; TRBD1 aligns across 7 bases. The germline gives CDR1 LGHNA, CDR2 YSLEER. The CDR3 loop spans 16 amino acids. Trimming at V came to 0 bases and at J to 7 bases, leaving 11 bases not matched to a gene. The CDR3 loop is CASSQDRDRVRIGYTF. The CDR3 coding sequence is TGCGCCAGCAGCCAAGATCGCGACAGGGTCCGTATTGGCTACACCTTC.

The V and J genes are TRBV9 and TRBJ2-1, with D uncertain. Germline loops: CDR1 SGDLS, CDR2 YYNGEE. This CDR3 is built from 11 residues. V was cut by 3 bases and J by 9 bases, with 7 bases left in between. The CDR3: CASSAMGEQFF. The CDR3 DNA sequence: TGTGCCAGCAGCGCGATGGGTGAGCAGTTCTTC.

The chain links TRBV20-1 to TRBJ1-2, with D unresolved. Germline V CDR1 and CDR2: DFQATT, SNEGSKA (reference sequence). V lost 7 bases and J lost 8, with 17 bases in between. The CDR3 totals 12 residues. The CDR3 sequence is CSVADGDWGYTF. The CDR3 nucleotides read TGCAGTGTCGCGGACGGGGATTGGGGCTACACCTTC.

The chain is built from TRBV5-1 and TRBJ2-3; tentatively, D is TRBD1 or TRBD2 (5 bases each). CDR1 SGHRS and CDR2 YFSETQ come from the germline V gene. Trimming cost V 4 bases and J 0 bases, with 12 bases left between them. CDR3 length equals 15 residues. The CDR3 sequence is CASSRGAPSTDTQYF. The CDR3 DNA reads TGCGCCAGCAGCCGAGGGGCGCCCAGCACAGATACGCAGTATTTT.

This clonotype was seen a handful of times. V and J are TRBV9 and TRBJ2-4, with TRBD2 identical over 10 bases. With V trimmed by 0 bases and J by 7 bases, 7 bases remained unmatched. Germline CDR1 SGDLS, CDR2 YYNGEE. The length of the CDR3 is 16 residues. The CDR3 sequence is CASSVGLAGVENIQYF. The CDR3 nucleotides read TGTGCCAGCAGCGTAGGGCTAGCGGGGGTAGAGAACATTCAGTACTTC.

The rearrangement uses TRBV20-1 and TRBJ2-3; D not resolved. Germline V gives CDR1 DFQATT, CDR2 SNEGSKA (reference sequence). The ends were cut back, 5 bases at V and 4 bases at J, with 10 bases in the middle. The CDR3 loop spans 12 amino acids. For the CDR3, the DNA is TGCAGTGCTCCACGACGGGCAGATACGCAGTATTTT. This translates into CSAPRRADTQYF.

This clonotype came up a few times. The V call is TRBV15, the J call TRBJ2-7, with 9 bases that match TRBD1. V shed 0 bases and J 7 bases; nucleotides not matched to a gene: 7. The germline CDR1 and CDR2 sequences are LNHNV and YYDKDF (reference sequence). The CDR3 spans 15 residues. As DNA, the CDR3 is TGTGCCACCAGCAGAGATAAAAGGACAGGGGTTGAGCAGTACTTC. The encoded protein is CATSRDKRTGVEQYF.